The 5 T cell receptor beta chains in this list originate from one sample, sequenced in a study of T cell responses to AZD1222 COVID-19 vaccine. Assay used: immunoSEQ multiplex PCR; TCRdb lists only in-frame clones, some missing. The data show around 150,000 clones, with approximately 90% seen just once and 1.3% held by the top ten. Sample: peripheral blood, taken 28 days after the second AZD1222 dose. These receptor sequences come from an adult who received the AZD1222 COVID-19 vaccine.

This clone has a handful of counts. V is TRBV30 and J is TRBJ1-5; D is possibly TRBD1 (6 bases). Germline-derived CDR1 and CDR2 are GTSNPN and SVGIG (reference sequence). With 2 bases removed from V and 0 bases from J, the gap between germline ends came to 11 bases. The CDR3 is made up of 15 amino acids. CDR3 coding DNA: TGTGCCTGGAGTCACAGGGCGTATAGCAATCAGCCCCAGCATTTT. Amino acids: CAWSHRAYSNQPQHF.

The chain combines TRBV10-2 with TRBJ1-3, with D hard to call. This CDR3 has 18 residues. In germline, CDR1 is WSHSY, CDR2 SAAADI. V lost 5 bases to trimming and J lost 2 bases, with 22 bases between them. The CDR3: CASSFWRPSAQTGNTIYF. The CDR3 coding sequence is TGCGCCAGCAGTTTTTGGAGACCCTCGGCGCAAACTGGAAACACCATATATTTT.

J is TRBJ2-1 and V is TRBV7-9; D might be TRBD2 (6 bases). CDR1 and CDR2 (germline): SEHNR, FQNEAQ (reference sequence). V gave up 5 bases and J gave up 0 bases, with 8 bases separating them. The CDR3 runs to 14 residues. Written as DNA, the CDR3 is TGTGCCAGCAGCCCCGGGGGCTCCTACAATGAGCAGTTCTTC. Encoded protein: CASSPGGSYNEQFF.

This chain joins TRBV6-5 and TRBJ1-6; 7 bases line up with TRBD1. The germline gives CDR1 MNHEY, CDR2 SVGAGI. The V segment lost 5 bases and the J segment 7 bases; nucleotides outside the gene matches: 2. The CDR3 has 13 amino acids. The DNA of the CDR3 is TGTGCCAGCAGTACCAGGGGGAATTCACCCCTCCACTTT. Protein sequence: CASSTRGNSPLHF.

Only one count was recorded for this clone. The genes are TRBV5-4 and TRBJ1-4, with 10 bases aligning to TRBD1. Germline V CDR1 and CDR2: SGHNT, YYREEE (reference sequence). CDR3 size: 15 residues. The ends lost 4 bases at V and 7 bases at J; junction bases unmatched: 7. The CDR3 loop reads CASSIDRGRSEKLFF. For the CDR3, the DNA is TGTGCCAGCAGCATCGACAGGGGGCGATCTGAAAAACTGTTTTTT.